These 22 T cell receptor beta chains share one sample of origin, sequenced in a study of OX40 agonist ivuxolimab in advanced cancers. Sequenced by immunoSEQ multiplex PCR; TCRdb stores in-frame clones only, minus some. The sample carries tens of thousands of clones, around 92% recorded once. The sequenced sample was CD4+ or CD8+ T cells sorted from blood, obtained in a trial of the OX40 agonist ivuxolimab. These receptor sequences come from an adult with an advanced solid tumor such as melanoma, head and neck, liver or kidney cancer.

The V gene is TRBV11-2, the J gene TRBJ1-4; D not certain. Looked up from germline, CDR1 is SGHAT and CDR2 is FQNNGV. The CDR3 runs to 16 residues. V lost 2 bases to trimming and J lost 8 bases, with 18 bases between them. The CDR3 DNA sequence: TGTGCCAGCAGCTTACTCGCAGGCAAAATTAGCGAAAAACTGTTTTTT. Translated: CASSLLAGKISEKLFF. The whole variable domain, filled in from reference TRBV11-2 and TRBJ1-4, reads EAGVAQSPRYKIIEKRQSVAFWCNPISGHATLYWYQQILGQGPKLLIQFQNNGVVDDSQLPKDRFSAERLKGVDSTLKIQPAKLEDSAVYLCASSLLAGKISEKLFFGSGTQLSVL.

The chain carries TRBV5-5 and TRBJ1-1, with D unresolved. Germline V CDR1 and CDR2: SGHKS, YYEKEE (reference sequence). V was shortened by 1 base and J by 4 bases, with 11 bases between the two germline ends. This CDR3 region has 14 residues. For the CDR3, the DNA is TGTGCCAGCAGCTTGAGTATGGGGATCACTGAAGCTTTCTTT. Protein: CASSLSMGITEAFF.

The V call is TRBV7-3, the J call TRBJ2-5; 10 nucleotides agree with TRBD1. This CDR3 has 15 amino acids. V was clipped by 4 bases and J by 4 bases; unmatched bases: 6. Germline CDR1 reads SGHTA; CDR2 reads FQGTGA. The CDR3 here is CASSSSGTGVETQYF. As DNA, the CDR3 is TGTGCCAGCAGCTCATCCGGGACAGGGGTAGAGACCCAGTACTTC.

The chain couples TRBV15 to TRBJ1-2; 10 bases map to TRBD1. Losses at the gene ends were 3 bases for V and 8 bases for J; bases not matched to a gene: 6. The CDR3 spans 14 residues. Germline V gene sequence: CDR1 LNHNV, CDR2 YYDKDF (reference sequence). DNA for the CDR3: TGTGCCACCAGCAGGACAGGGGGCGCACAGGGCTACACCTTC. Encoded protein: CATSRTGGAQGYTF.

V and J are TRBV5-1 and TRBJ1-1, with D unclear. The CDR3 loop spans 13 amino acids. The V gene lost 6 bases and the J gene lost 4 bases, with 13 bases spanning the gap. Germline V lookup: CDR1 SGHRS, CDR2 YFSETQ. DNA of the CDR3: TGCGCCAGCACCCCTGAGTCGTCCACTGAAGCTTTCTTT. This gives the protein CASTPESSTEAFF.

The chain couples TRBV27 to TRBJ2-7, with D tentatively TRBD1 (6 bases). The germline V gene encodes CDR1 MNHEY and CDR2 SMNVEV (reference sequence). The ends were cut back, 0 bases at V and 3 bases at J, with 15 bases in the middle. The CDR3 runs 16 residues. Here the CDR3 DNA reads TGTGCCAGCAGTTTATCGGCAGGGGAACACCACTACGAGCAGTACTTC. This gives the protein CASSLSAGEHHYEQYF.

This chain joins TRBV27 and TRBJ2-4, with D possibly TRBD1 on 6 matching bases. Germline loops: CDR1 MNHEY, CDR2 SMNVEV (reference sequence). Trimming took 3 bases from V and 7 from J, leaving 16 bases between them. The CDR3 runs to 15 residues. CDR3 sequence (DNA): TGTGCCAGCAGTTTGGGTGTCAGGGGAAGTAACATTCAGTACTTC. As protein: CASSLGVRGSNIQYF.

Note on this clone: The junction departs from the called germline gene at one end, perhaps through a read error. The rearrangement uses TRBV5-6 and TRBJ2-5; D possibly corresponds to TRBD2 (7 bases). Germline V gene lookup returns CDR1 SGHDT and CDR2 YYEEEE. The length of the CDR3 is 16 residues. The CDR3 region is CASTLGVGGLRETQYF. In DNA form, the CDR3 reads TGTGCCAGCACCTTGGGTGTGGGGGGGCTTCGGGAGACCCAGTACTTC. Looking up the rest from reference TRBV5-6 and TRBJ2-5 gives the full variable domain: DAGVTQSPTHLIKTRGQQVTLRCSPKSGHDTVSWYQQALGQGPQFIFQYYEEEERQRGNFPDRFSGHQFPNYSSELNVNALLLGDSALYLCASTLGVGGLRETQYFGPGTRLLVL.

This rearrangement joins TRBV27 to TRBJ2-7; D is unresolved. Between the trimmed V and J ends, which lost 2 bases and 6 bases, there was a span of 2 bases. Germline V lookup: CDR1 MNHEY, CDR2 SMNVEV (reference sequence). The CDR3 sequence is 10 residues long. In DNA form, the CDR3 reads TGTGCCAGCAGTTTACGCGAGCAGTACTTC. Protein product: CASSLREQYF.

The chain is built from TRBV10-3 and TRBJ2-7, with 7 bases identical to TRBD1. In germline, CDR1 is ENHRY, CDR2 SYGVKD. V trimming: 5 bases; J trimming: 2 bases; junction bases outside the gene matches: 6. CDR3 length equals 14 residues. CDR3 region: CAISRQGPPYEQYF. CDR3 coding DNA: TGTGCCATCAGTAGACAGGGTCCCCCCTACGAGCAGTACTTC.

The V and J genes are TRBV4-1 and TRBJ2-3; 8 bases match TRBD2. Germline V gene data show CDR1 as MGHRA and CDR2 as YSYEKL. V shed 4 bases and J 1 base; nucleotides not matched to a gene: 7. This CDR3 region has 16 residues. The DNA for the CDR3 is TGCGCCAGCAGCCCAAGACAAGCGGGGGGCACAGATACGCAGTATTTT. It encodes CASSPRQAGGTDTQYF.

Comments on this clone: Other nucleotide sequences in the sample specify the same CDR3. The genes are TRBV7-3 and TRBJ2-3; 8 nucleotides match TRBD2. CDR1 is SGHTA and CDR2 is FQGTGA in the germline V gene. Trimming at V came to 5 bases and at J to 2 bases, leaving 6 bases not matched to a gene. This CDR3 comprises 15 residues. This CDR3 is CASSPGGGPTDTQYF. The CDR3 DNA is TGTGCCAGCAGCCCGGGCGGGGGGCCCACAGATACGCAGTATTTT.

The rearrangement uses TRBV13 and TRBJ2-1, with 7 nucleotides matching TRBD1. The CDR3 contains 16 residues. The junction had 7 bases not matched to a gene; V was cut back by 5 bases and J by 0 bases. Germline lookup yields CDR1 PRHDT and CDR2 FYEKMQ (reference sequence). CDR3 protein: CASSGQDRRSYNEQFF. CDR3 bases: TGTGCCAGCAGCGGACAGGACAGGCGCTCCTACAATGAGCAGTTCTTC.

The chain is built from TRBV9 and TRBJ1-2; D gene uncertain. This CDR3 is built from 18 residues. CDR1 and CDR2 (germline): SGDLS, YYNGEE. Trimming removed 0 bases at V and 4 bases at J, with 22 bases between. CDR3 nucleotide sequence: TGTGCCAGCAGCGTAGAGAGGAGGGAGGCAGGAGTAGCCTATGGCTACACCTTC. Translated, it gives CASSVERREAGVAYGYTF.

The rearrangement links TRBV5-1 to TRBJ1-1; tentative D call: TRBD1 (6 bases). This CDR3 contains 16 residues. Trimming removed 5 bases at V and 1 base at J, with 18 bases between. The germline V gene has CDR1 SGHRS and CDR2 YFSETQ. The CDR3 DNA reads TGCGCCAGCAGGTACCTATCGACAGGCCCGAACACTGAAGCTTTCTTT. This codes for CASRYLSTGPNTEAFF.

This chain connects TRBV7-9 to TRBJ1-2; TRBD1 might be the D (5 bases). The CDR3 runs 15 residues. Trimming cost V 3 bases and J 6 bases, with 17 bases left between them. CDR1 SEHNR and CDR2 FQNEAQ come from the germline V gene (reference sequence). The CDR3 coding sequence is TGTGCCAGCAGCTTTACAAATCAGGGCCTCCATGGCTACACCTTC. This codes for CASSFTNQGLHGYTF.

This chain connects TRBV27 to TRBJ1-1; no firm D call. The CDR3 extends over 14 amino acids. V lost 7 bases and J 6 bases, leaving 18 bases between the germline ends. CDR1 MNHEY and CDR2 SMNVEV come from the germline V gene (reference sequence). CDR3: CASNPIGLRAEAFF. The CDR3 nucleotides are TGTGCCAGCAACCCCATAGGATTAAGGGCTGAAGCTTTCTTT.

V usage is TRBV5-6 and J usage is TRBJ1-3; no definite D call. V lost 4 bases to trimming and J lost 4 bases, with 9 bases between them. There are 13 residues in the CDR3. The V gene's germline CDR1 is SGHDT and CDR2 YYEEEE. Here the CDR3 reads CASSVDIGNTIYF. The CDR3 coding sequence is TGTGCCAGCAGCGTCGACATAGGAAACACCATATATTTT.

The V and J genes are TRBV11-2 and TRBJ2-7; D gene unclear. V was shortened by 1 base and J by 0 bases, with 16 bases between the two germline ends. This CDR3 has 17 residues. CDR1 is SGHAT, CDR2 FQNNGV, per germline. CDR3 sequence (DNA): TGTGCCAGCAGCTTAGGCCCTGTGGCCTGGAGCTCCTACGAGCAGTACTTC. As protein: CASSLGPVAWSSYEQYF.

This chain links TRBV7-6 with TRBJ1-2; 9 bases map to TRBD1. Germline V lookup: CDR1 SGHVS, CDR2 FNYEAQ. The CDR3 has 16 residues. Losses at the gene ends were 4 bases for V and 4 bases for J; bases not matched to a gene: 10. The CDR3 here is CASSSDRTGDSYGYTF. The CDR3 bases are TGTGCCAGCAGCTCCGACCGGACAGGGGATTCCTATGGCTACACCTTC.

This clone was seen only a few times. This chain joins TRBV29-1 and TRBJ1-2; 8 nucleotides agree with TRBD1. The germline gives CDR1 SQVTM, CDR2 ANQGSEA. J gave up 4 bases and V 7 bases, and 5 bases lay outside the gene matches. The CDR3 loop spans 12 amino acids. The CDR3 DNA is TGCAGCGCACCCGGGACAGGCTATGGCTACACCTTC. It translates to CSAPGTGYGYTF.

This chain links TRBV12-5 with TRBJ1-2; TRBD1 agrees at 8 bases. The CDR3 has 17 amino acids. With 1 base clipped from V and 4 bases from J, the junction kept 11 bases outside the gene matches. Germline V gene data show CDR1 as LGHNT and CDR2 as FRNRAP. The CDR3 bases are TGTGCTAGTGGTTTGGACCCCTGGCAGGGGGCCGGCTATGGCTACACCTTC. This codes for CASGLDPWQGAGYGYTF. The whole variable domain, remainder taken from reference TRBV12-5 and TRBJ1-2, is DARVTQTPRHKVTEMGQEVTMRCQPILGHNTVFWYRQTMMQGLELLAYFRNRAPLDDSGMPKDRFSAEMPDATLATLKIQPSEPRDSAVYFCASGLDPWQGAGYGYTFGSGTRLTVV.